This record covers a single TCR beta chain. The data were obtained in a study of CD8 T cells in Susac syndrome. The authors carried out high-throughput sequencing of TCR beta. They applied it to CD8+ and CD4+ T cells obtained from blood. CDR3 size: 13 residues. Looked up from germline, CDR1 is GTSNPN and CDR2 is SVGIG (reference sequence). V lost 0 bases, J lost 7 bases, and 12 bases lay in between. Reverse transcription of roughly 0.45 to 1 ug RNA used random hexamers. TCRdb re-called the immunoSEQ multiplex PCR reads with MiXCR, one entry per CDR3 protein. The sample comprises over 150,000 distinct CDR3 sequences, roughly 92% of which are singletons, and over 0.08% rests with the top ten.

The sequence derives from a human donor with multiple sclerosis. The specimen was CD4+ T cells from PBMCs. This chain joins TRBV30 and TRBJ1-2, with D hard to call. CDR3 loop: CAWSVRLRSGYTF. CDR3 in DNA: TGTGCCTGGAGTGTACGGTTACGCAGTGGCTACACCTTC. Based on the CDR3 plus reference TRBV30 and TRBJ1-2, the full variable domain is SQTIHQWPATLVQPVGSPLSLECTVEGTSNPNLYWYRQAAGRGLQLLFYSVGIGQISSEVPQNLSASRPQDRQFILSSKKLLLSDSGFYLCAWSVRLRSGYTFGSGTRLTVV.